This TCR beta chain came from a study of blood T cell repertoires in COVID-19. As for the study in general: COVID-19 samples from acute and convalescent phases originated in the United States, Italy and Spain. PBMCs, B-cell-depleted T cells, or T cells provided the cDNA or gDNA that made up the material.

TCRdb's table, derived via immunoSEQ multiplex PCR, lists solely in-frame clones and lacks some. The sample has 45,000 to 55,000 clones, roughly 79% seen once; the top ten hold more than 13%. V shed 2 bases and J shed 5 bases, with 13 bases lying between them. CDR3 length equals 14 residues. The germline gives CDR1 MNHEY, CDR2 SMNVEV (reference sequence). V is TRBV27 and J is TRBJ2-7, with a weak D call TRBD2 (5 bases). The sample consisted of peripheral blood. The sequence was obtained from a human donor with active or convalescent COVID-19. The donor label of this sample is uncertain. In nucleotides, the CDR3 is TGTGCCAGCAGTTTAGAGGGTCGCTTTGACGAGCAGTACTTC. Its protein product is CASSLEGRFDEQYF.